This T cell receptor beta chain is drawn from a study of T cells in localized non-small cell lung cancer. The V end was cut by 8 bases, the J end by 4 bases, with 8 bases between. CDR3 size: 11 residues. Germline CDR1 reads ENHRY; CDR2 reads SYGVKD. Repertoires were generated with immunoSEQ multiplex PCR, while TCRdb's copy carries only in-frame clones and drops some. The table has about 82,000 clones, around 80% seen once. The rearrangement joins TRBV10-3 to TRBJ1-2, with D hard to call. This clonotype originated in a man aged 40 to 70 with stage II squamous cell lung carcinoma. The sequenced sample was PBMCs, obtained before any cancer treatment. The DNA of the CDR3 is TGTGCCATCGGAAACAGCTATGGCTACACCTTC. It encodes CAIGNSYGYTF.